This T cell receptor (beta chain) was profiled in a study of blood T cell repertoires in COVID-19. This clone was counted a few times. Sequenced by immunoSEQ multiplex PCR; TCRdb stores in-frame clones only, minus some. The sample carries about 54,000 clones, roughly 76% recorded once. V lost 2 bases and J lost 9; bases outside the gene matches: 5. The CDR3 covers 14 residues. Germline V CDR1 and CDR2: SGHVS, FQNEAQ. The gene calls are TRBV7-8 and TRBJ2-1; 9 positions agree with TRBD2. This clonotype originated in an older woman with acute or convalescent COVID-19. Input material: peripheral blood. Here the CDR3 DNA reads TGTGCCAGCAGCTTAATTAGCGGGAGCCTTGAGCAGTTCTTC. This translates into CASSLISGSLEQFF.